This T cell receptor (beta chain) was sequenced in a study of blood T cells in healthy people across ages. General study results and limits: Both higher diversity and more naive CD4+ cells marked long-lived donors when set against aged donors. A strong correlation was found between TCR beta diversity and the percentage of naive T cells.

In terms of origin and age, donors were healthy Caucasian individuals from Russia aged 6 to 90. As for this clonotype: Its antigen is still unknown.

Then a second PCR, running roughly 7 to 11 cycles, was carried out with a sample-barcoded 5' primer and a J-beta primer mix. Researchers report that a template-switch adaptor with 12 random nucleotides tagged each cDNA molecule. TCRdb analysed the 5' RACE reads with MiXCR anew, one entry per CDR3 protein. The sample includes about 1.4 million distinct CDR3 sequences, around 59% of them seen just once. V was cut by 6 bases and J by 2 bases, with 17 bases left in between. Germline CDR1 reads SNHLY; CDR2 reads FYNNEI. The CDR3 has 15 amino acids. The TCR was taken from a man between 18 and 29 years old in good health. The sample was blood. The chain is built from TRBV2 and TRBJ2-7; tentatively, D is TRBD2 (5 bases). The CDR3, as DNA: TGTGCCAGCAGCGTCCGGGGTAGAGGCACCTACGAGCAGTACTTC. It translates to CASSVRGRGTYEQYF.